A selection of T cell receptor beta chains follows, all from one sample in a study of OX40 agonist ivuxolimab in advanced cancers. Using immunoSEQ multiplex PCR, the repertoire was profiled, and TCRdb retains in-frame clones only, with some absent. Of around 72,000 clones in the sample, 80% were seen once. Sequencing used CD4+ or CD8+ T cells sorted from blood, obtained in a trial of the OX40 agonist ivuxolimab. These receptors came from an adult with an advanced solid tumor such as melanoma, head and neck, liver or kidney cancer. The CDR3 runs from the conserved cysteine through the conserved F or W. Each record gives: V gene, clone size, J gene, D gene, CDR3 protein, CDR3 DNA. D genes are given only for firm matches. Only part of the rows carry a size: once, few, many, or a class if the clone is expanded.

V gene: TRBV6-1; clone size: few; J gene: TRBJ1-5; D gene: -; CDR3 protein: CASSERGGPLSNQPQHF; CDR3 DNA: TGTGCCAGCAGTGAACGGGGCGGGCCCCTTAGCAATCAGCCCCAGCATTTT
V gene: TRBV6-1; clone size: -; J gene: TRBJ1-1; D gene: -; CDR3 protein: CASREGQKGTEAFF; CDR3 DNA: TGTGCCAGCAGAGAGGGACAAAAGGGCACTGAAGCTTTCTTT
V gene: TRBV5-4; clone size: few; J gene: TRBJ2-2; D gene: TRBD2; CDR3 protein: CASSRVGLAGHTGELFF; CDR3 DNA: TGTGCCAGCAGCCGCGTTGGACTAGCGGGGCACACCGGGGAGCTGTTTTTT
V gene: TRBV5-4; clone size: -; J gene: TRBJ2-1; D gene: -; CDR3 protein: CASSPRGFRDEQFF; CDR3 DNA: TGTGCCAGCAGCCCCAGGGGTTTTAGAGATGAGCAGTTCTTC
V gene: TRBV4-1; clone size: -; J gene: TRBJ2-1; D gene: -; CDR3 protein: CASSQERESVEEFF; CDR3 DNA: TGCGCCAGCAGCCAAGAAAGGGAGAGTGTTGAGGAGTTCTTC
V gene: TRBV28; clone size: -; J gene: TRBJ1-4; D gene: -; CDR3 protein: CASRQMDNEKLFF; CDR3 DNA: TGTGCCAGCAGACAGATGGATAATGAAAAACTGTTTTTT
V gene: TRBV29-1; clone size: few; J gene: TRBJ2-7; D gene: TRBD2; CDR3 protein: CSVGGGGTPFGEQYF; CDR3 DNA: TGCAGCGTTGGCGGGGGGGGGACACCTTTCGGCGAGCAGTACTTC
V gene: TRBV6-5; clone size: -; J gene: TRBJ1-1; D gene: TRBD1; CDR3 protein: CASRPTGTGAEAFF; CDR3 DNA: TGTGCCAGCAGGCCTACCGGGACAGGGGCGGAAGCTTTCTTT
V gene: TRBV19; clone size: -; J gene: TRBJ2-5; D gene: -; CDR3 protein: CASSIGHGKETQYF; CDR3 DNA: TGTGCCAGTAGTATTGGACACGGGAAAGAGACCCAGTACTTC
V gene: TRBV6-5; clone size: -; J gene: TRBJ1-3; D gene: TRBD1; CDR3 protein: CASRGQSDGNTIYF; CDR3 DNA: TGTGCCAGCAGGGGACAGTCTGATGGAAACACCATATATTTT
V gene: TRBV5-4; clone size: -; J gene: TRBJ1-4; D gene: -; CDR3 protein: CASSLAGVGNEKLFF; CDR3 DNA: TGTGCCAGCAGCTTGGCCGGGGTTGGCAATGAAAAACTGTTTTTT
V gene: TRBV2; clone size: once; J gene: TRBJ1-1; D gene: -; CDR3 protein: CASSDVGFMNTEAFF; CDR3 DNA: TGTGCCAGCAGTGACGTCGGGTTCATGAACACTGAAGCTTTCTTT
V gene: TRBV6-5; clone size: -; J gene: TRBJ2-2; D gene: TRBD1; CDR3 protein: CASSYGTGAGELFF; CDR3 DNA: TGTGCCAGCAGTTACGGGACAGGGGCCGGGGAGCTGTTTTTT
V gene: TRBV30; clone size: -; J gene: TRBJ1-3; D gene: -; CDR3 protein: CAYKKSGNTIYF; CDR3 DNA: TGTGCCTACAAGAAATCTGGAAACACCATATATTTT
V gene: TRBV5-1; clone size: -; J gene: TRBJ1-3; D gene: -; CDR3 protein: CASSLGGMGTGNTIYF; CDR3 DNA: TGCGCCAGCAGCTTGGGCGGTATGGGGACTGGAAACACCATATATTTT
V gene: TRBV5-1; clone size: -; J gene: TRBJ2-3; D gene: -; CDR3 protein: CASSRSTDTQYF; CDR3 DNA: TGCGCCAGCAGTCGCAGCACAGATACGCAGTATTTT
V gene: TRBV11-1; clone size: many; J gene: TRBJ2-1; D gene: -; CDR3 protein: CASSLDPGITYNEQFF; CDR3 DNA: TGTGCCAGCAGCTTAGATCCGGGGATTACCTACAATGAGCAGTTCTTC
V gene: TRBV30; clone size: -; J gene: TRBJ2-1; D gene: -; CDR3 protein: CAWRPEGGWDYNEQFF; CDR3 DNA: TGTGCCTGGAGGCCCGAGGGGGGGTGGGATTACAATGAGCAGTTCTTC
V gene: TRBV28; clone size: -; J gene: TRBJ2-4; D gene: TRBD1; CDR3 protein: CASSFGTGLAKNIQYF; CDR3 DNA: TGTGCCAGCAGTTTTGGGACAGGCCTAGCCAAAAACATTCAGTACTTC
V gene: TRBV21-1; clone size: -; J gene: TRBJ2-5; D gene: -; CDR3 protein: CASGGDREETQYF; CDR3 DNA: TGTGCCAGCGGAGGAGACAGGGAAGAGACCCAGTACTTC
V gene: TRBV5-1; clone size: few; J gene: TRBJ1-1; D gene: -; CDR3 protein: CASSVAGWNTEAFF; CDR3 DNA: TGCGCCAGCAGCGTGGCAGGGTGGAACACTGAAGCTTTCTTT
V gene: TRBV2; clone size: once; J gene: TRBJ2-3; D gene: TRBD1; CDR3 protein: CASRPDRAFSTDTQYF; CDR3 DNA: TGTGCCAGCAGGCCTGACAGGGCATTTAGCACAGATACGCAGTATTTT
V gene: TRBV5-1; clone size: once; J gene: TRBJ1-4; D gene: -; CDR3 protein: CASSLEGTSEKLFF; CDR3 DNA: TGCGCCAGCAGCTTGGAAGGCACGAGCGAAAAACTGTTTTTT
V gene: TRBV7-2; clone size: -; J gene: TRBJ2-5; D gene: TRBD2; CDR3 protein: CASSLAGLAGGGTQYF; CDR3 DNA: TGTGCCAGCAGCTTAGCAGGGCTAGCGGGGGGCGGGACCCAGTACTTC
V gene: TRBV6-5; clone size: -; J gene: TRBJ2-5; D gene: -; CDR3 protein: CASRTPGGEETQYF; CDR3 DNA: TGTGCCAGCAGGACCCCCGGGGGAGAAGAGACCCAGTACTTC
V gene: TRBV27; clone size: once; J gene: TRBJ2-4; D gene: -; CDR3 protein: CASRTGTNIQYF; CDR3 DNA: TGTGCCAGCAGAACCGGGACGAACATTCAGTACTTC
V gene: TRBV5-1; clone size: -; J gene: TRBJ2-1; D gene: -; CDR3 protein: CASSASGTNEQFF; CDR3 DNA: TGCGCCAGCAGCGCGTCCGGGACTAATGAGCAGTTCTTC
V gene: TRBV15; clone size: few; J gene: TRBJ1-5; D gene: -; CDR3 protein: CATSSEAGGQPQHF; CDR3 DNA: TGTGCCACCAGCAGTGAAGCGGGTGGTCAGCCCCAGCATTTT
V gene: TRBV5-8; clone size: few; J gene: TRBJ1-2; D gene: -; CDR3 protein: CASSVIDRLNYGYTF; CDR3 DNA: TGTGCCAGCAGCGTTATTGACAGGCTTAACTATGGCTACACCTTC
V gene: TRBV6-5; clone size: -; J gene: TRBJ2-5; D gene: TRBD1; CDR3 protein: CASSGTGGETQYF; CDR3 DNA: TGTGCCAGTTCCGGGACAGGGGGTGAGACCCAGTACTTC
V gene: TRBV7-6; clone size: -; J gene: TRBJ2-3; D gene: TRBD2; CDR3 protein: CASSPTHLLAGGTDTQYF; CDR3 DNA: TGTGCCAGCAGCCCCACCCACCTACTAGCGGGGGGCACAGATACGCAGTATTTT
V gene: TRBV14; clone size: -; J gene: TRBJ1-1; D gene: -; CDR3 protein: CASSRFRVGDTEAFF; CDR3 DNA: TGTGCCAGCAGCCGCTTCAGGGTGGGAGACACTGAAGCTTTCTTT
V gene: TRBV5-1; clone size: -; J gene: TRBJ2-2; D gene: -; CDR3 protein: CASSRGLDTGELFF; CDR3 DNA: TGCGCCAGCAGTAGGGGTTTGGATACCGGGGAGCTGTTTTTT
V gene: TRBV28; clone size: -; J gene: TRBJ1-4; D gene: TRBD1; CDR3 protein: CASSRAGQGGQKLFF; CDR3 DNA: TGTGCCAGCAGTCGCGCCGGACAGGGGGGGCAAAAACTGTTTTTT
V gene: TRBV6-1; clone size: medium-sized; J gene: TRBJ1-1; D gene: -; CDR3 protein: CASTAPGSAEAFF; CDR3 DNA: TGTGCCAGCACTGCGCCTGGAAGTGCTGAAGCTTTCTTT
V gene: TRBV7-9; clone size: -; J gene: TRBJ2-3; D gene: -; CDR3 protein: CASSQPYRVSTDTQYF; CDR3 DNA: TGTGCCAGCAGCCAACCTTACAGGGTTTCCACAGATACGCAGTATTTT
V gene: TRBV5-4; clone size: -; J gene: TRBJ2-5; D gene: TRBD2; CDR3 protein: CASSLERGEETQYF; CDR3 DNA: TGTGCCAGCAGCTTGGAGCGGGGGGAGGAGACCCAGTACTTC
V gene: TRBV2; clone size: -; J gene: TRBJ2-3; D gene: -; CDR3 protein: CASTLGKDTQYF; CDR3 DNA: TGTGCCAGCACGCTCGGGAAAGATACGCAGTATTTT
V gene: TRBV5-5; clone size: -; J gene: TRBJ2-7; D gene: TRBD2; CDR3 protein: CASSLALAERGGEQYF; CDR3 DNA: TGTGCCAGCAGCTTGGCCCTTGCGGAGCGGGGCGGGGAGCAGTACTTC
V gene: TRBV7-2; clone size: few; J gene: TRBJ1-4; D gene: -; CDR3 protein: CASSPYGEGEKLFF; CDR3 DNA: TGTGCCAGCAGCCCCTACGGGGAGGGGGAAAAACTGTTTTTT
V gene: TRBV6-5; clone size: -; J gene: TRBJ2-7; D gene: TRBD1; CDR3 protein: CASRARTGITYEQYF; CDR3 DNA: TGTGCCAGCAGGGCTAGGACAGGGATTACCTACGAGCAGTACTTC
V gene: TRBV9; clone size: -; J gene: TRBJ2-1; D gene: -; CDR3 protein: CASSAQLLGTEQFF; CDR3 DNA: TGTGCCAGCAGCGCCCAACTTTTGGGGACAGAGCAGTTCTTC
V gene: TRBV5-1; clone size: -; J gene: TRBJ2-2; D gene: -; CDR3 protein: CASSPNVGELFF; CDR3 DNA: TGCGCCAGCAGCCCAAACGTAGGGGAGCTGTTTTTT
V gene: TRBV6-6; clone size: -; J gene: TRBJ2-2; D gene: TRBD2; CDR3 protein: CASSLSGGAAGELFF; CDR3 DNA: TGTGCCAGCAGTCTTAGCGGGGGGGCCGCCGGGGAGCTGTTTTTT
V gene: TRBV6-5; clone size: -; J gene: TRBJ1-2; D gene: -; CDR3 protein: CASSLTGGGGYTF; CDR3 DNA: TGTGCCAGCAGTTTGACCGGGGGGGGCGGCTACACCTTC
V gene: TRBV7-3; clone size: -; J gene: TRBJ2-2; D gene: TRBD2; CDR3 protein: CASSGLAGTPNTGELFF; CDR3 DNA: TGTGCCAGCAGCGGACTAGCGGGGACCCCGAACACCGGGGAGCTGTTTTTT
V gene: TRBV4-1; clone size: once; J gene: TRBJ2-2; D gene: TRBD2; CDR3 protein: CASSQDTSGGSGELFF; CDR3 DNA: TGCGCCAGCAGCCAAGATACTAGCGGGGGATCCGGGGAGCTGTTTTTT
V gene: TRBV6-1; clone size: -; J gene: TRBJ2-3; D gene: TRBD1; CDR3 protein: CASTSGGQSTDTQYF; CDR3 DNA: TGTGCCAGCACCTCAGGGGGACAGAGCACAGATACGCAGTATTTT
V gene: TRBV7-3; clone size: -; J gene: TRBJ2-2; D gene: TRBD2; CDR3 protein: CASSSGLAAANTGELFF; CDR3 DNA: TGTGCCAGCAGCTCCGGACTAGCAGCTGCGAACACCGGGGAGCTGTTTTTT
V gene: TRBV28; clone size: -; J gene: TRBJ2-7; D gene: -; CDR3 protein: CASSPVGGGQAEQYF; CDR3 DNA: TGTGCCAGCAGTCCCGTCGGGGGCGGGCAGGCCGAGCAGTACTTC
V gene: TRBV28; clone size: -; J gene: TRBJ1-2; D gene: TRBD1; CDR3 protein: CASSNRGGTTNYGYTF; CDR3 DNA: TGTGCCAGCAGTAACAGGGGGGGGACTACTAACTATGGCTACACCTTC
V gene: TRBV30; clone size: -; J gene: TRBJ1-2; D gene: -; CDR3 protein: CAWSVRRGSGVDYGYTF; CDR3 DNA: TGTGCCTGGAGTGTACGTAGGGGCAGTGGGGTCGACTATGGCTACACCTTC
V gene: TRBV7-9; clone size: -; J gene: TRBJ2-3; D gene: -; CDR3 protein: CASSPWTGIFTDTQYF; CDR3 DNA: TGTGCCAGCAGCCCGTGGACGGGAATCTTCACAGATACGCAGTATTTT
V gene: TRBV5-1; clone size: -; J gene: TRBJ1-1; D gene: -; CDR3 protein: CASSRQAGTEAFF; CDR3 DNA: TGCGCCAGCAGCCGACAGGCGGGTACTGAAGCTTTCTTT
V gene: TRBV7-8; clone size: -; J gene: TRBJ2-5; D gene: TRBD2; CDR3 protein: CASSLGRLAVQETQYF; CDR3 DNA: TGTGCCAGCAGCTTAGGCCGGCTAGCGGTTCAAGAGACCCAGTACTTC